The 11 T cell receptor beta chains reported below all come from one sample, sequenced in a study of vaccination and CD4 T cells after COVID-19. CD4+ T cells that had been cultured provided DNA sequenced with the Oncomine TCR Beta short-read assay. TCRdb re-analysed the PCR reads in MiXCR, keeping a single row per CDR3 protein. The sample contains under 20,000 distinct CDR3 sequences, roughly 45% of which appear only once. The sample's treatment: roughly ten-day PBMC culture with coronavirus spike peptide pools or control peptides (ViraFEST assay). These TCRs' antigens remain unknown. The sequenced material came from CD4+ T cells from blood, cultured in vitro. The receptors derive from a human donor who had recovered from COVID-19.

The table lists this clonotype with a few counts. The J gene is TRBJ2-5, the V gene TRBV10-3, with no clear D. CDR3 length equals 13 residues. Trimming stripped 4 bases from V and 1 base from J, with 7 bases between. CDR1 and CDR2 from the germline V gene are ENHRY and SYGVKD. The CDR3 sequence: CAISGHGQETQYF. DNA of the CDR3: TGTGCCATCAGTGGGCACGGCCAAGAGACCCAGTACTTC.

The chain combines TRBV4-2 with TRBJ1-1; D unclear. V lost 0 bases and J 7 bases, leaving 6 bases between the germline ends. Germline V gene sequence: CDR1 LGHNA, CDR2 YNFKEQ. The CDR3 is 12 residues long. CDR3 residues: CASSQEYGEAFF. DNA for the CDR3: TGTGCCAGCAGCCAAGAATACGGTGAAGCTTTCTTT.

The chain links TRBV2 to TRBJ2-1; D is unresolved. Trimming removed 8 bases from V and 3 bases from J, with 5 bases in between. Germline CDR1 and CDR2: SNHLY and FYNNEI. CDR3 length equals 11 residues. CDR3 bases: TGTGCCAGCGGATTCTACAATGAGCAGTTCTTC. Translated: CASGFYNEQFF.

DNA for the CDR3: TGCGCCAGCAGCGGAGGGAGCGCCCACGAGCAGTACTTC. It encodes CASSGGSAHEQYF. The chain combines TRBV5-1 with TRBJ2-7; TRBD2 might be the D (6 bases). From germline, CDR1 is SGHRS and CDR2 YFSETQ. This CDR3 has 13 residues. V was shortened by 4 bases and J by 5 bases, with 13 bases between the two germline ends.

This clonotype has more than one count but fewer than ten. The chain employs TRBV2 and TRBJ2-2; D is possibly TRBD1 (6 bases). V dropped 6 bases and J dropped 7 bases, with 12 bases sitting between them. The CDR3 has 13 residues. Germline CDR1 SNHLY, CDR2 FYNNEI. CDR3 DNA sequence: TGTGCCAGCAGAACCACAGGGAGCGGGGAGCTGTTTTTT. This gives the protein CASRTTGSGELFF. The variable domain in full, completed from reference TRBV2 and TRBJ2-2, reads EPEVTQTPSHQVTQMGQEVILRCVPISNHLYFYWYRQILGQKVEFLVSFYNNEISEKSEIFDDQFSVERPDGSNFTLKIRSTKLEDSAMYFCASRTTGSGELFFGEGSRLTVL.

The J gene is TRBJ1-5, the V gene TRBV6-1; perhaps TRBD1 as D (6 bases). Trimming shortened V by 5 bases and J by 4 bases, and 15 bases separated the two germline ends. Looked up from germline, CDR1 is MNHNS and CDR2 is SASEGT. This CDR3 is 15 amino acids long. CDR3 residues: CASSQTVQGNQPQHF. The CDR3 DNA sequence: TGTGCCAGCAGTCAGACAGTCCAGGGGAATCAGCCCCAGCATTTT.

This clonotype was picked up a small number of times. V gene TRBV2 combines with J gene TRBJ2-3, with D tentatively TRBD1 (7 bases). There are 13 residues in the CDR3. The V end was cut by 3 bases, the J end by 9 bases, with 13 bases between. CDR1 and CDR2 (germline): SNHLY, FYNNEI. In DNA form, the CDR3 reads TGTGCCAGCAGTGACGGCAGGGGGGACACGCAGTATTTT. Translated, it gives CASSDGRGDTQYF.

The sample holds a few counts of this clonotype. J is TRBJ2-2 and V is TRBV6-5, with TRBD2 as a possible D gene (6 bases). Trimming shortened V by 2 bases and J by 5 bases, and 12 bases separated the two germline ends. This CDR3 contains 15 residues. Germline CDR1 is MNHEY and CDR2 is SVGAGI. CDR3 sequence: CASSYTSGRTGELFF. The CDR3 DNA is TGTGCCAGCAGTTACACAAGCGGGCGAACCGGGGAGCTGTTTTTT.

The V call is TRBV6-5, the J call TRBJ2-2, with D possibly TRBD1 on 7 matching bases. This CDR3 region has 16 residues. Trimming shortened V by 1 base and J by 3 bases, and 12 bases separated the two germline ends. Germline assignment: CDR1 MNHEY and CDR2 SVGAGI. CDR3 region: CASSYYGRGDTGELFF. The CDR3 DNA is TGTGCCAGCAGTTACTATGGCAGGGGGGACACCGGGGAGCTGTTTTTT.

V and J are TRBV28 and TRBJ2-1, with TRBD1 matching over 9 bases. The CDR3 length is 17 residues. CDR1 and CDR2 from the germline V gene are MDHEN and SYDVKM. J lost 7 bases, V lost 4 bases, and 14 bases had no gene match. The CDR3 here is CASSSPSQGARMNEQFF. CDR3 sequence (DNA): TGTGCCAGCAGTTCGCCTTCACAGGGGGCGCGAATGAATGAGCAGTTCTTC.

The gene calls are TRBV19 and TRBJ2-7, with D maybe TRBD1 (6 bases). The V end was cut by 6 bases, the J end by 1 base, with 13 bases between. The CDR3 length is 14 residues. CDR1 and CDR2 (germline): LNHDA, SQIVND (reference sequence). CDR3 residues: CASRTGPRSYEQYF. The CDR3 DNA follows: TGTGCCAGTAGGACAGGTCCGAGGTCCTACGAGCAGTACTTC.